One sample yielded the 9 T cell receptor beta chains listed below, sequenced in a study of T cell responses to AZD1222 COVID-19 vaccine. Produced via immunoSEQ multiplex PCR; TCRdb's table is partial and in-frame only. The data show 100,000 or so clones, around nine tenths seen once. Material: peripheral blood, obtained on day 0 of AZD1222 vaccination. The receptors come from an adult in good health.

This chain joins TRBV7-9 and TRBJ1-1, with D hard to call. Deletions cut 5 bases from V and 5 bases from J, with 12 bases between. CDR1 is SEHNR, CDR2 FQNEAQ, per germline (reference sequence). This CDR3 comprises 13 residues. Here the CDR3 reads CASSDSGRTEAFF. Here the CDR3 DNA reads TGTGCCAGCAGCGATTCTGGACGGACTGAAGCTTTCTTT.

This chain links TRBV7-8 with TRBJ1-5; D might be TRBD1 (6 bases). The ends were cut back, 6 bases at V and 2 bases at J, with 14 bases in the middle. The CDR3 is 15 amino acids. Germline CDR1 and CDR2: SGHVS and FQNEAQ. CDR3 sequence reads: CASSSHRVGNQPQHF. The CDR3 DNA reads TGTGCCAGCAGTTCCCACAGGGTGGGCAATCAGCCCCAGCATTTT.

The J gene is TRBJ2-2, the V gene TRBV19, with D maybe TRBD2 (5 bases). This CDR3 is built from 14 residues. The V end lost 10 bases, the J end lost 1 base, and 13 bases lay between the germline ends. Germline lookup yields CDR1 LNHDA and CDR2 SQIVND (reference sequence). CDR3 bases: TGTGCCACCCGTGCCGGGGTGAACACCGGGGAGCTGTTTTTT. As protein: CATRAGVNTGELFF.

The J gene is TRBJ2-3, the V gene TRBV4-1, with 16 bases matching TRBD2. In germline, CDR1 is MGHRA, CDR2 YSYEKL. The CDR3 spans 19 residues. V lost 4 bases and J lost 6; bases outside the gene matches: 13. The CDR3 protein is CASSLGLAGGQFLLDTQYF. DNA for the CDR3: TGCGCCAGCAGCCTGGGACTAGCGGGGGGGCAGTTTCTTTTGGATACGCAGTATTTT.

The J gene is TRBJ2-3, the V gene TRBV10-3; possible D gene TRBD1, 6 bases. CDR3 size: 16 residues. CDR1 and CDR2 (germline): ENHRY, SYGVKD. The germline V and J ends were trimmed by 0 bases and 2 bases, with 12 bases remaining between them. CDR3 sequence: CAISESARGHTDTQYF. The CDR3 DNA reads TGTGCCATCAGTGAGTCGGCCAGGGGTCACACAGATACGCAGTATTTT.

The CDR3 spells CASSGDNYNSPLHF. The CDR3 DNA reads as TGTGCCAGCAGCGGAGACAACTACAATTCACCCCTCCACTTT. This rearrangement joins TRBV5-4 to TRBJ1-6; D is unresolved. The CDR3 consists of 14 residues. Deletions cut 4 bases from V and 7 bases from J, with 12 bases between. Germline V gene data show CDR1 as SGHNT and CDR2 as YYREEE (reference sequence). The full variable domain, with the rest looked up from reference TRBV5-4 and TRBJ1-6, is ETGVTQSPTHLIKTRGQQVTLRCSSQSGHNTVSWYQQALGQGPQFIFQYYREEENGRGNFPPRFSGLQFPNYSSELNVNALELDDSALYLCASSGDNYNSPLHFGNGTRLTVT.

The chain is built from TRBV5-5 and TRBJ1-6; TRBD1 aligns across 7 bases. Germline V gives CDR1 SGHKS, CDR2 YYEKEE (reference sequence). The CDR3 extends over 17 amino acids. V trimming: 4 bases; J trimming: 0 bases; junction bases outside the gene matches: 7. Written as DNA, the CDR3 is TGTGCCAGCAGCCAGGGGGTGGCTCTCTCCTATAATTCACCCCTCCACTTT. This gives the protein CASSQGVALSYNSPLHF.

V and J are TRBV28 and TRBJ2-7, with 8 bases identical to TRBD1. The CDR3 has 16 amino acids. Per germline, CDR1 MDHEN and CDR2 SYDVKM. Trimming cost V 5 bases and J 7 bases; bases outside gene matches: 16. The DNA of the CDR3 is TGTGCCAGCAGTACAGGGGGGCACCCCGTTATGGGGGAGCAGTACTTC. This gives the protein CASSTGGHPVMGEQYF.

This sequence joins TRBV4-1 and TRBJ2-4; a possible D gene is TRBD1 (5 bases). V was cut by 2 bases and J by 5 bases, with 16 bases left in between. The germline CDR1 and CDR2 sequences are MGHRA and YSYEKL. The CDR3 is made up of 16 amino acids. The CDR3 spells CASSQKPKGSQNIQYF. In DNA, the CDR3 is TGCGCCAGCAGCCAAAAACCTAAGGGGTCCCAAAACATTCAGTACTTC.